This TCR beta chain was recorded in a study of T cell responses to AZD1222 COVID-19 vaccine. Study-level findings and limits: White British ancestry dominated among donors, who included more females, and clonal diversity was possibly underestimated. Spike-specific TCR depth and breadth grew after two AZD1222 doses. Unmutated variant regions are reportedly targeted by nearly half of spike-specific TCRs.

This CDR3 spans 12 amino acids. Trimming pared 0 bases from V and 5 bases from J, leaving 6 bases between. Germline CDR1 reads SGHRS; CDR2 reads YFSETQ. This clone was seen a handful of times. Antigen unknown. The identical CDR3 is also encoded by other nucleotide sequences in the sample. Both about-4-week and about-12-week second-dose recipients were combined. The repertoire was sequenced with immunoSEQ multiplex PCR; TCRdb's copy has only in-frame clones and lacks some. The table has some 190,000 clones, more than 85% seen once; the top ten hold 1.7%. The chain couples TRBV5-1 to TRBJ2-7; D tentatively fits TRBD1 or TRBD2 (5 bases each). The sample was peripheral blood, taken 28 days after the second AZD1222 dose. The receptor's source is an adult who received the AZD1222 COVID-19 vaccine. The CDR3 reads CASSLVGDEQYF. CDR3 nucleotide sequence: TGCGCCAGCAGCTTGGTGGGGGACGAGCAGTACTTC.